These 23 T cell receptor beta chains originate from one sample sequenced in a study of long-term antiretroviral therapy in people with HIV (dated 2022 in TCRdb). Sequencing of the TRB variable region was done with the immunoSEQ hsTCRB v3.0 assay at survey level resolution. In its TCRdb copy, this immuneACCESS table keeps in-frame sequences only and misses some clones. Where compared with another copy, unresolved V genes explain less than half of these, and the others have no known cause. The table for this sample lists about 20,000 clones; around nine tenths of them were counted only once. The ten most abundant clones make up about 9.3% of the sample. The material was unsorted PBMCs, obtained about 4.5 years before starting antiretroviral therapy. Receptors were obtained from a woman between 25 and 40 years old with HIV.

The chain links TRBV6-1 to TRBJ1-5; TRBD1 matches at 8 bases. Germline lookup yields CDR1 MNHNS and CDR2 SASEGT. The junction had 6 bases not matched to a gene; V was cut back by 4 bases and J by 4 bases. The length of the CDR3 is 15 residues. The CDR3 region is CASSGGTGRNQPQHF. The DNA of the CDR3 is TGTGCCAGCAGTGGGGGGACAGGACGGAATCAGCCCCAGCATTTT.

The chain employs TRBV30 and TRBJ1-1, with D possibly being TRBD1 (6 bases). There are 11 residues in the CDR3. Per germline, CDR1 GTSNPN and CDR2 SVGIG (reference sequence). V was cut by 3 bases and J by 5 bases, with 7 bases left in between. The CDR3: CAWRTGTEAFF. The DNA for the CDR3 is TGTGCCTGGAGAACAGGGACTGAAGCTTTCTTT.

The rearrangement uses TRBV4-3 and TRBJ1-2; D uncertain. The ends were cut back, 4 bases at V and 2 bases at J, with 8 bases in the middle. The CDR3 contains 13 residues. Germline lookup yields CDR1 LGHNA and CDR2 YSLEER. The chain's CDR3 is CASSPTENYGYTF. Here the CDR3 DNA reads TGCGCCAGCAGCCCCACAGAGAACTATGGCTACACCTTC.

The rearrangement joins TRBV7-2 to TRBJ2-3; D is undetermined. The length of the CDR3 is 12 residues. V gave up 0 bases and J gave up 6 bases, with 4 bases separating them. Germline V gene lookup returns CDR1 SGHTA and CDR2 FQGNSA. The CDR3 here is CASSLAVDTQYF. The CDR3 DNA follows: TGTGCCAGCAGCTTAGCGGTTGATACGCAGTATTTT.

V and J are TRBV7-9 and TRBJ1-1; the match to TRBD1 covers 9 bases. The J segment lost 1 base and the V segment lost 1 base, leaving 10 bases of the junction unmatched. The CDR3 has 18 amino acids. The V gene's germline CDR1 is SEHNR and CDR2 FQNEAQ (reference sequence). In nucleotides, the CDR3 is TGTGCCAGCAGCTTAGGGAGAGGAGGACAGGGGAAGAACACTGAAGCTTTCTTT. Its translation is CASSLGRGGQGKNTEAFF.

The rearrangement uses TRBV18 and TRBJ1-5; no firm D call. Germline lookup yields CDR1 KGHSH and CDR2 LQKENI. The CDR3 has 15 residues. Trimming stripped 3 bases from V and 0 bases from J, with 9 bases between. The CDR3 here is CASSPAEGSNQPQHF. CDR3 in DNA: TGTGCCAGCTCACCGGCAGAAGGTAGCAATCAGCCCCAGCATTTT.

The J gene is TRBJ2-1, the V gene TRBV2; D remains ambiguous. Germline V gene lookup returns CDR1 SNHLY and CDR2 FYNNEI. The CDR3 totals 15 residues. The V end lost 3 bases, the J end lost 2 bases, and 11 bases lay between the germline ends. The CDR3 DNA follows: TGTGCCAGCAGTGAGCTGGGCGGAACCTACAATGAGCAGTTCTTC. Protein: CASSELGGTYNEQFF.

This chain uses TRBV7-2 with TRBJ1-1; no clear D gene. CDR3 length equals 13 residues. Germline CDR1 is SGHTA and CDR2 is FQGNSA. V dropped 2 bases and J dropped 3 bases, with 7 bases sitting between them. CDR3 nucleotide sequence: TGTGCCAGCAGCTTATTCCGGGACACTGAAGCTTTCTTT. Translating it yields CASSLFRDTEAFF. Looking up the rest from reference TRBV7-2 and TRBJ1-1 gives the full variable domain: GAGVSQSPSNKVTEKGKDVELRCDPISGHTALYWYRQSLGQGLEFLIYFQGNSAPDKSGLPSDRFSAERTGGSVSTLTIQRTQQEDSAVYLCASSLFRDTEAFFGQGTRLTVV.

This sequence joins TRBV5-1 and TRBJ2-2, with 9 bases lining up with TRBD1. The trim removed 3 bases at V and 2 bases at J, leaving 5 bases unmatched. The CDR3 sequence is 16 residues long. Germline lookup yields CDR1 SGHRS and CDR2 YFSETQ. This CDR3 is CASSSTGGINTGELFF. In nucleotides, the CDR3 is TGCGCCAGCAGCTCGACAGGGGGAATTAACACCGGGGAGCTGTTTTTT. The complete variable domain, with remaining parts taken from reference TRBV5-1 and TRBJ2-2, reads KAGVTQTPRYLIKTRGQQVTLSCSPISGHRSVSWYQQTPGQGLQFLFEYFSETQRNKGNFPGRFSGRQFSNSRSEMNVSTLELGDSALYLCASSSTGGINTGELFFGEGSRLTVL.

This rearrangement joins TRBV18 to TRBJ1-5, with D tentatively TRBD1 (5 bases). In germline, CDR1 is KGHSH, CDR2 LQKENI. V was cut by 6 bases and J by 1 base, with 10 bases left in between. The CDR3 length is 14 residues. DNA for the CDR3: TGTGCCAGCTCCCCCGGGGACAGCAATCAGCCCCAGCATTTT. It specifies CASSPGDSNQPQHF.

The V gene is TRBV9, the J gene TRBJ2-5; possible D gene TRBD2, 7 bases. Trimming removed 7 bases from V and 4 bases from J, with 14 bases in between. The CDR3 contains 13 residues. CDR1 and CDR2 (germline): SGDLS, YYNGEE. CDR3 sequence (DNA): TGTGCCAGCGCCCGGGGGGCCGCAGAGACCCAGTACTTC. This gives the protein CASARGAAETQYF.

This clone appeared a single time. This chain joins TRBV9 and TRBJ2-3; 14 nucleotides agree with TRBD2. The CDR3 loop spans 19 amino acids. Germline loops: CDR1 SGDLS, CDR2 YYNGEE. V was clipped by 4 bases and J by 1 base; unmatched bases: 11. The CDR3 DNA sequence: TGTGCCAGCAGCCTAGGACTAGCGGGGGGTCTAATTGGCACAGATACGCAGTATTTT. Its protein product is CASSLGLAGGLIGTDTQYF.

This rearrangement joins TRBV5-5 to TRBJ1-5; TRBD1 might be the D (6 bases). There are 14 residues in the CDR3. V shed 0 bases and J shed 6 bases, with 10 bases lying between them. Per the germline V gene, CDR1 is SGHKS and CDR2 is YYEKEE (reference sequence). CDR3 sequence: CASSLEGGSQPQHF. CDR3 sequence (DNA): TGTGCCAGCAGCTTGGAGGGGGGGTCTCAGCCCCAGCATTTT.

This sequence joins TRBV29-1 and TRBJ1-4; D is undetermined. Germline CDR1 and CDR2: SQVTM and ANQGSEA. Trimming pared 7 bases from V and 0 bases from J, leaving 15 bases between. The CDR3 contains 15 residues. CDR3 bases: TGCAGCGCTGGAGGGTCAGTCGCAACTAATGAAAAACTGTTTTTT. As protein: CSAGGSVATNEKLFF. The complete variable domain, with remaining parts taken from reference TRBV29-1 and TRBJ1-4, reads SAVISQKPSRDICQRGTSLTIQCQVDSQVTMMFWYRQQPGQSLTLIATANQGSEATYESGFVIDKFPISRPNLTFSTLTVSNMSPEDSSIYLCSAGGSVATNEKLFFGSGTQLSVL.

The V call is TRBV11-2, the J call TRBJ2-7, with 9 bases fitting TRBD1. The ends lost 4 bases at V and 5 bases at J; junction bases unmatched: 9. This CDR3 region has 15 residues. Germline V gives CDR1 SGHAT, CDR2 FQNNGV. The CDR3 region is CASSSFRDRGNEQYF. The CDR3, as DNA: TGTGCCAGCAGCTCTTTCCGAGACAGGGGGAACGAGCAGTACTTC.

This clone was seen a few times. V usage is TRBV5-1 and J usage is TRBJ2-7; TRBD1 might be the D (5 bases). The CDR3 length is 12 residues. The germline CDR1 and CDR2 sequences are SGHRS and YFSETQ. V lost 1 base to trimming and J lost 6 bases, with 8 bases between them. This CDR3 reads CASSLSGAEQYF. In DNA, the CDR3 is TGCGCCAGCAGCTTGAGTGGGGCCGAGCAGTACTTC.

The chain couples TRBV2 to TRBJ2-5, with D possibly being TRBD2 (7 bases). Germline V CDR1 and CDR2: SNHLY, FYNNEI. The CDR3 consists of 14 residues. V was cut by 6 bases and J by 5 bases, with 16 bases left in between. The CDR3 DNA reads as TGTGCCAGCAGAGGGGGGGGTCCCAGGGAGACCCAGTACTTC. This sequence encodes CASRGGGPRETQYF.

This chain links TRBV18 with TRBJ2-7; D ambiguous. Germline V lookup: CDR1 KGHSH, CDR2 LQKENI. V lost 6 bases, J lost 4 bases, and 10 bases lay in between. The CDR3 covers 12 residues. DNA of the CDR3: TGTGCCAGCTCGCCCACAGATTACGAGCAGTACTTC. Amino acids: CASSPTDYEQYF.

V usage is TRBV5-6 and J usage is TRBJ1-6; 10 positions agree with TRBD1. Trimming at V came to 4 bases and at J to 9 bases, leaving 7 bases not matched to a gene. This CDR3 contains 15 residues. Germline V CDR1 and CDR2: SGHDT, YYEEEE. The CDR3 DNA reads as TGTGCCAGCAGCATCCGGGACAGGGGAGTTTCACCCCTCCACTTT. As protein: CASSIRDRGVSPLHF.

The gene calls are TRBV19 and TRBJ2-6, with no clear D. Trimming left V 3 bases short and J 0 bases short, with 9 bases between. The CDR3 totals 16 residues. The germline V gene encodes CDR1 LNHDA and CDR2 SQIVND (reference sequence). The DNA for the CDR3 is TGTGCCAGTAGTATGCTCTTCAGCTCTGGGGCCAACGTCCTGACTTTC. This sequence encodes CASSMLFSSGANVLTF.

The CDR3 sequence is CASSRQGNYGYTF. DNA of the CDR3: TGTGCCAGCAGTCGACAGGGAAACTATGGCTACACCTTC. This chain uses TRBV27 with TRBJ1-2; 7 bases agree with TRBD1. Germline V gives CDR1 MNHEY, CDR2 SMNVEV (reference sequence). The V and J ends lost 5 bases and 2 bases, in that order; junction bases with no gene match: 2. CDR3 length: 13 residues.

This clone came up once. The chain joins TRBV28 to TRBJ1-2, with D tentatively TRBD1 (5 bases). This CDR3 spans 14 amino acids. From germline, CDR1 is MDHEN and CDR2 SYDVKM. The V gene lost 7 bases and the J gene lost 2 bases, with 14 bases spanning the gap. CDR3 region: CASNIRGRNYGYTF. For the CDR3, the DNA is TGTGCCAGCAATATCCGGGGACGGAACTATGGCTACACCTTC.

This rearrangement joins TRBV19 to TRBJ2-1; D possibly corresponds to TRBD1 (6 bases). Trimming shortened V by 2 bases and J by 2 bases, and 10 bases separated the two germline ends. Germline CDR1 is LNHDA and CDR2 is SQIVND (reference sequence). This CDR3 is 15 amino acids long. CDR3 sequence: CASSIRQDAYNEQFF. The CDR3 bases are TGTGCCAGTAGTATAAGACAGGATGCCTACAATGAGCAGTTCTTC.